This entry features one T cell receptor (beta chain) sequence. Its antigen is not known. Germline is not matched at one junction end, which may reflect a read error. These data originate in a study of T cell repertoires in cytomegalovirus infection. A single record per CDR3 protein comes from TCRdb applying MiXCR to the reads. The sample consists of about 310,000 distinct CDR3 sequences, roughly 25% of them appearing once. This CDR3 has 15 amino acids. Germline V lookup: CDR1 SGHTA, CDR2 FQGNSA. The TCR sequence derives from a human donor in good health (CMV status not recorded). Some clones in this sample may be carry-over from other donors' samples. The source material was cultured PBMCs, sampled from culture after CMV antigen stimulation. This chain uses TRBV7-2 with TRBJ2-7; 11 bases match TRBD1. The DNA for the CDR3 is TGTGCCAGCACGGGACAGGGGGGCAGGTTGGGGGAGCAGTGCTTC. It encodes CASTGQGGRLGEQCF.